Listed below are T cell receptor beta chains from one sample, sequenced in a study of blood T cell repertoires in COVID-19. Assay used: immunoSEQ multiplex PCR; TCRdb lists only in-frame clones, some missing. Of hundreds of thousands of clones listed, 75% to 85% are singletons. What was sequenced was peripheral blood. The receptor source for this set is a woman between 25 and 40 years old with COVID-19, enrolled during active disease. CDR3s include the opening cysteine and the closing phenylalanine or tryptophan. The D gene is left open where the match is weak. A row's size may be missing; if present it is once, few, many or a size class.

>TRBD1|TRBV19|TRBJ2-3|-|17
TGTGCCAGTAGCCCGGGACAGGGCCAATCTAGCACAGATACGCAGTATTTT
CASSPGQGQSSTDTQYF
>-|TRBV6-2/TRBV6-3|TRBJ1-1|-|14
TGTGCCAGCAGTTACCACAGGGAGAACACTGAAGCTTTCTTT
CASSYHRENTEAFF
>-|TRBV5-1|TRBJ2-7|once|13
TGCGCCAGCAGCTTGGAGGTGAGGGACGAGCAGTACTTC
CASSLEVRDEQYF
>TRBD2|TRBV20-1|TRBJ2-7|-|13
TGCAGTGCTAGTAATGCGGGAGGGCGCGAGCAGTACTTC
CSASNAGGREQYF
>TRBD1|TRBV6-5|TRBJ2-7|-|14
TGTGCCAGTAAGCTCGGGCAGGGGGCCCACGAGCAGTACTTC
CASKLGQGAHEQYF
>TRBD2|TRBV19|TRBJ2-1|-|15
TGTGCCAGTAGTACCCTACCGGGAGGGTACAATGAGCAGTTCTTC
CASSTLPGGYNEQFF
>TRBD2|TRBV5-4|TRBJ2-7|-|15
TGTGCCAGCACAAATCAGCGGGAGAACTCCTACGAGCAGTACTTC
CASTNQRENSYEQYF
>-|TRBV7-2|TRBJ2-6|once|17
TGTGCCAGCAGCGCCCAGGGTAGAAGCTCTGGGGCCAACGTCCTGACTTTC
CASSAQGRSSGANVLTF
>TRBD1|TRBV3-1/TRBV3-2|TRBJ1-2|-|14
TGTGCCAGCAGCCCACAGGGGCAGGGCTATGGCTACACCTTC
CASSPQGQGYGYTF
>TRBD1|TRBV6-2/TRBV6-3|TRBJ2-1|-|17
TGTGCCAGCAGTTACCCAAGGGACAGGAAAGCCTACAATGAGCAGTTCTTC
CASSYPRDRKAYNEQFF
>-|TRBV28|TRBJ2-3|-|11
TGTGCCAGCCGTAGCACAGATACGCAGTATTTT
CASRSTDTQYF
>-|TRBV19|TRBJ1-4|-|12
TGTGCCAGGGACAGATGCAATGAAAAACTGTTTTTT
CARDRCNEKLFF
>TRBD2|TRBV4-3|TRBJ2-1|-|13
TGCGCCAGCAGCCCGGGACTAGTCGGTGAGCAGTTCTTC
CASSPGLVGEQFF
>TRBD1|TRBV7-2|TRBJ2-2|-|14
TGTGCCAGCGAGACAGGGTTTGACACCGGGGAGCTGTTTTTT
CASETGFDTGELFF
>TRBD1|TRBV6-5|TRBJ1-2|-|14
TGTGCCAGCAGGTCTGGGACAGAGAACTATGGCTACACCTTC
CASRSGTENYGYTF
>TRBD1|TRBV5-6|TRBJ2-1|-|14
TGTGCCAGCAGCTTTCGACTACAGGGGAATGAGCAGTTCTTC
CASSFRLQGNEQFF
>TRBD2|TRBV5-6|TRBJ2-3|few|18
TGTGCCAGCAGCTGGGGACTAGCGGGGGGCCGAAGCACAGATACGCAGTATTTT
CASSWGLAGGRSTDTQYF
>TRBD2|TRBV10-3|TRBJ2-7|-|17
TGTGCCATCAGTGACCTAGCGGGAGGGCGGGGCTCCTACGAGCAGTACTTC
CAISDLAGGRGSYEQYF
>-|TRBV2|TRBJ2-3|-|14
TGTGCCAGCAGCGTGACGGGAGCTACAGATACGCAGTATTTT
CASSVTGATDTQYF
>TRBD1|TRBV7-9|TRBJ2-2|-|16
TGTGCCAGCAGCCCCAGGGGGCTCGCGAACACCGGGGAGCTGTTTTTT
CASSPRGLANTGELFF